The TCR beta chain described here comes from a study of blood T cell repertoires in COVID-19 (dated by TCRdb to about 2020). Context from the whole study: Samples covering the acute and convalescent phases of COVID-19 were provided by collaborators in the United States, Italy and Spain. The material from the prospective study consisted of cDNA or gDNA derived from T cells, B-cell-depleted T cells, or PBMCs. Subjects who had been exposed to COVID-19, were actively infected with it, or had recovered from it provided the deeply sampled blood TCRbeta repertoires that made up the dataset. The repertoires were released in a freely available public database intended as a resource for research on the immune response to SARS-CoV-2. Samples were obtained from the ongoing ImmuneRACE study (first 160 participants) and from 1,000 to 1,500 subjects provided by 6 global collaborators. Sample metadata almost always included a de-identified subject ID, COVID-19 status, age in years and sex. Where HLA class I and class II types were available, the types were taken from metadata supplied by the sample provider, not from assay-based typing. The paper's findings and limits, for the study overall: The quantity of clinical and demographic metadata differed by source and by participant and was supplied without curation.

Comment on this clone: There is no known antigen for this receptor. No base quality values were provided; no much bigger clone lies one nucleotide off.

One collaborating source in Seattle enrolled patients during active infection and followed them longitudinally through the course of disease. Whole blood was collected in K2EDTA tubes by collaborating institutions according to the institutions' own protocols. For TCRbeta analysis, collaborators shipped samples as frozen whole blood, isolated PBMCs, or DNA extracted from either of those sample types. According to the germline V gene, CDR1 reads SGHRS and CDR2 reads YFSETQ. From cysteine to phenylalanine, the CDR3 is 16 amino acids long. Only the CDR3 DNA is retained, 48 bases long and in frame from the first base. The junction shows trimming of 0 bases on V and 6 bases on J, plus 15 bases between the germline ends. TCRbeta CDR3 regions were amplified from genomic DNA using the immunoSEQ Assay, a bias-controlled multiplex PCR. As for the original processing: Within the assay, amplification of reference gene primers was used to estimate how many nucleated cells each sample contained. To quantify the absolute abundance of each unique TCRbeta CDR3 rearrangement, sequence reads were collapsed and filtered. For each sample, productive Simpson clonality was calculated as the square root of Simpson's diversity index across productive rearrangements. Not all clones reach the TCRdb copy of this immuneACCESS table, which keeps in-frame sequences only. Checked studies attribute under half of the gap to unresolved V genes and leave the rest unexplained. That table supplies the V and J calls and clone size; D and trimming were determined from the DNA. Within this sample are 200,000 to 250,000 clones, with 75% to 85% of them counted one time only. Less than 9.5% of the sample lies in the top ten.

The specimen sequenced was peripheral blood. The TCR was taken from a woman aged 80 or older with COVID-19, enrolled during active disease. This sequence uses TRBV5-1 and TRBJ1-4; TRBD1 might be the D gene, on 5 matching bases. The sequence in DNA is TGCGCCAGCAGCTTGGCTACAGGCCAAGGGTATGAAAAACTGTTTTTT. Its protein is CASSLATGQGYEKLFF.